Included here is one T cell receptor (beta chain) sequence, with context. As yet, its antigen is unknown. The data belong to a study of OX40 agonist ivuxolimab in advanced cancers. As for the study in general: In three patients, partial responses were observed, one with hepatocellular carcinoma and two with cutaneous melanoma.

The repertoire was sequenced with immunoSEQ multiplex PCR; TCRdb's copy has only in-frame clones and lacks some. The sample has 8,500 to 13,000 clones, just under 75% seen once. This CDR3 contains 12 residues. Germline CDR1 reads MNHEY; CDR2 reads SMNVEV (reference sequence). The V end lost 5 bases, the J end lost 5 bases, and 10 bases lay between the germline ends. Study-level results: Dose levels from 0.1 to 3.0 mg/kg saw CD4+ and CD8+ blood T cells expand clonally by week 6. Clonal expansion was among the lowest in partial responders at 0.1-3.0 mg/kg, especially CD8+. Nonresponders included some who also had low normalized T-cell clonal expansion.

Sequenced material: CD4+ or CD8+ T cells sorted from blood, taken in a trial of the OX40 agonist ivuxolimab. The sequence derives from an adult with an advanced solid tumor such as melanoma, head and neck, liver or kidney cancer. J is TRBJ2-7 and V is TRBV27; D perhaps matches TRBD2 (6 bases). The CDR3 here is CASSRDWHEQYF. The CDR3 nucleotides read TGTGCCAGCAGTCGGGACTGGCACGAGCAGTACTTC.